The 6 T cell receptor beta chains in this list originate from one sample, sequenced in a study of CXCR3-negative and CXCR3-positive naive CD8 T cells. The study's findings and limits: TRB CDR3s were more hydrophobic in CXCR3-positive than in CXCR3-negative naive cells.

Researchers prepared the TRB cDNA libraries using 5' RACE with UMI labels. TCRdb re-called the 5' RACE reads, yielding one record per CDR3 amino acid sequence without DNA. This sample's clone table lists around 110,000 distinct CDR3 sequences. Their antigens are not known. The sequenced material came from naive CXCR3+ CD8+ T cells from blood. The subset was: CD45RO-CCR7+CD27+CD95- naive CD8+ T cells expressing CXCR3 (TNR3+). The receptors shown here come from a human donor in good health. Some clones in this sample may be carry-over from other donors' samples.

This chain joins TRBV7-3 and TRBJ1-1; TCRdb's assignment of TRBD1 cannot be checked, as there is no DNA. Germline V gene sequence: CDR1 SGHTA, CDR2 FQGTGA. There are 14 residues in the CDR3. Here the CDR3 reads CASSSDLEGEEAFF.

The V and J genes are TRBV21-1 and TRBJ2-7. TRBV21-1 is labeled a pseudogene. The length of the CDR3 is 17 residues. This CDR3 is CASSKGNERMASYEQYF.

The rearrangement uses TRBV7-6 and TRBJ2-7. This CDR3 spans 14 amino acids. The germline CDR1 and CDR2 sequences are SGHVS and FNYEAQ. This chain's CDR3 is CASSQGTVAYEQYF.

This chain links TRBV12-3 or TRBV12-4 with TRBJ2-1. This CDR3 contains 12 residues. CDR3 loop: CASSLSGYEQFF.

V and J are TRBV7-8 and TRBJ2-1; the D call of TRBD1 rests on TCRdb alone, since no DNA is present to check it. The CDR3 consists of 15 residues. In germline, CDR1 is SGHVS, CDR2 FQNEAQ. The CDR3 region is CASSLSRDRADEQFF.

The chain combines TRBV7-9 with TRBJ1-2. The CDR3 contains 14 residues. Germline V gives CDR1 SEHNR, CDR2 FQNEAQ (reference sequence). The CDR3 sequence is CASSFTAETKGYTF.